This T cell receptor (beta chain) originates from a study of blood T cell repertoires in COVID-19 (dated by TCRdb to 2018 to 2020). Broadly, across the study: Samples covering the acute and convalescent phases of COVID-19 were provided by collaborators in the United States, Italy and Spain. The prospective study material was composed of cDNA or gDNA derived from T cells, B-cell-depleted T cells, or PBMCs. The dataset comprised deeply sampled blood TCRbeta repertoires from subjects exposed to, actively infected with, or recovered from COVID-19. A freely available public database, intended as a resource for researchers studying the immune response to SARS-CoV-2, is where the repertoires were released. Samples came from the ongoing ImmuneRACE study (first 160 participants) plus 1,254 subjects from 6 global collaborators. A de-identified subject ID, COVID-19 status, age in years and sex were almost always included in the sample metadata. Where HLA class I and class II types were available, the types were taken from metadata supplied by the sample provider, not from assay-based typing. What the study reported, not specific to this receptor: Clinical and demographic metadata were provided uncurated, with the amount varying by source and participant.

The CDR1 and CDR2 encoded by the germline V gene are MNHEY and SVGAGI. V is cut back by 8 bases and J by 8 bases, with 9 bases in the junction unmatched. The CDR3 measures 15 amino acids from cysteine to phenylalanine. The retained sequence is limited to the CDR3, 45 bases, with the frame set at the first base. TCRbeta CDR3 regions were amplified from genomic DNA by means of the immunoSEQ Assay, a bias-controlled multiplex PCR. On the authors' methods: The number of nucleated cells in each sample was estimated by amplification of reference gene primers within the assay. Sequence reads were collapsed and filtered to measure the absolute abundance of every unique TCRbeta CDR3 rearrangement. For each sample, productive Simpson clonality was calculated as the square root of Simpson's diversity index across productive rearrangements. Sourced from immuneACCESS, this table was stored by TCRdb with only in-frame sequences that have V and J called. A share of the clones is absent; for the studies checked, an unresolved V gene accounts for under half, and the remainder has no known explanation. The V and J calls and clone size were taken over from that table, and D and trimming were inferred from the DNA. The sample table records roughly 160,000 clones; under 90% of these occur just once. About 10% of the sample goes to the ten largest clones.

Notes on this clone: The target of this receptor is not known. One base away there is no much larger clone; base qualities are not given.

The collaborating institutions used their own protocols to collect whole blood in K2EDTA tubes. For TCRbeta analysis, collaborator samples were shipped as frozen whole blood, as isolated PBMCs, or as DNA extracted from either sample type. Material for sequencing was peripheral blood. The receptor was derived from a woman of 80 years or more with active or convalescent COVID-19. In this chain, TRBV6-5 is recombined with TRBJ2-1, with 13 bases matching TRBD2. Here the CDR3 is given as CASLVGLAGDYEQFF. The DNA sequence is as follows: TGTGCCAGCTTGGTAGGACTAGCGGGAGATTATGAGCAGTTCTTC.